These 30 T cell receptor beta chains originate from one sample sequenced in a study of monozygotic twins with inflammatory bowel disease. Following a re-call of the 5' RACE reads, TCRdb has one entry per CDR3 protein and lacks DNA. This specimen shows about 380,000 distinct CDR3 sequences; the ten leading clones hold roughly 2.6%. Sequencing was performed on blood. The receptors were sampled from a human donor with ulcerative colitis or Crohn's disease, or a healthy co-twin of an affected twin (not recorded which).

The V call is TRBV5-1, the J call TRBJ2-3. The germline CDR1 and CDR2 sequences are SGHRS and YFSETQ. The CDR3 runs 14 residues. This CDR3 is CASSLERATDTQYF. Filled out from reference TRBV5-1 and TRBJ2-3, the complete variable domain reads KAGVTQTPRYLIKTRGQQVTLSCSPISGHRSVSWYQQTPGQGLQFLFEYFSETQRNKGNFPGRFSGRQFSNSRSEMNVSTLELGDSALYLCASSLERATDTQYFGPGTRLTVL.

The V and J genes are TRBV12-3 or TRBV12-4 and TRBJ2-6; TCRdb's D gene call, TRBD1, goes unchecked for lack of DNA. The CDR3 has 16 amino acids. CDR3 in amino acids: CASSPMAGDGANVLTF.

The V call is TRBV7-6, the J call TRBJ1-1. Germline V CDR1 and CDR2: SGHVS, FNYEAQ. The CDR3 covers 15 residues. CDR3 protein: CASSLAQVANTEAFF.

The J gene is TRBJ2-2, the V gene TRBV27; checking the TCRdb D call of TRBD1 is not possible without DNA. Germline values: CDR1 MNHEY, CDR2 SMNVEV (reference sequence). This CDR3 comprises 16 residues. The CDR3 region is CASSRRPPVGTGELFF.

CDR3: CASSQDTRVGRGGDGYTF. The genes are TRBV4-3 and TRBJ1-2; the D gene TCRdb calls, TRBD1, cannot be checked with no DNA. Germline V lookup: CDR1 LGHNA, CDR2 YSLEER. This CDR3 has 18 residues.

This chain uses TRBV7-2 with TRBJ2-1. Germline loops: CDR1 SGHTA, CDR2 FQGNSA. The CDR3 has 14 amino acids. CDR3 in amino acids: CASSSVFGYNEQFF.

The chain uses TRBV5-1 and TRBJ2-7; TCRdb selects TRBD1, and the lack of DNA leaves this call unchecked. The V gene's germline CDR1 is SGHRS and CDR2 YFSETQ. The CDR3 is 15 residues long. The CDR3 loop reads CASSRGQENVYEQYF.

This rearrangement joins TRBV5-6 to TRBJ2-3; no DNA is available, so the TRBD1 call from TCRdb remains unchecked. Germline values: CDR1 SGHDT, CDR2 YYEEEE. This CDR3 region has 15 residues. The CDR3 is CASSLGPGRSDTQYF.

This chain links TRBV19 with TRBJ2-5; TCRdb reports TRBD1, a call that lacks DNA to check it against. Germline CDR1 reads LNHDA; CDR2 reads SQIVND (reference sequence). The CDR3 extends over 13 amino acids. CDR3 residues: CASSMAVLQTQYF. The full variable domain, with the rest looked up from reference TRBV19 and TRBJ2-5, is DGGITQSPKYLFRKEGQNVTLSCEQNLNHDAMYWYRQDPGQGLRLIYYSQIVNDFQKGDIAEGYSVSREKKESFPLTVTSAQKNPTAFYLCASSMAVLQTQYFGPGTRLLVL.

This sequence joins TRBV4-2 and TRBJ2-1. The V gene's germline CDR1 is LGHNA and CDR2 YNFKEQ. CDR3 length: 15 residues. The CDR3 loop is CASSSHMSSYNEQFF.

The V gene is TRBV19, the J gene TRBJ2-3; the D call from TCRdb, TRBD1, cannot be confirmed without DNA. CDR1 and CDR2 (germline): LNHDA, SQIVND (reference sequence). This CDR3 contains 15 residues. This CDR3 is CASSIVDRSTDTQYF.

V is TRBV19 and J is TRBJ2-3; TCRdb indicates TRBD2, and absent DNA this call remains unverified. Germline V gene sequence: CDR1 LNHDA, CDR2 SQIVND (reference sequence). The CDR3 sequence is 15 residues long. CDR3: CASTFGLEGTDTQYF. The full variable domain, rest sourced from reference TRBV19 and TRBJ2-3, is DGGITQSPKYLFRKEGQNVTLSCEQNLNHDAMYWYRQDPGQGLRLIYYSQIVNDFQKGDIAEGYSVSREKKESFPLTVTSAQKNPTAFYLCASTFGLEGTDTQYFGPGTRLTVL.

CDR3 sequence reads: CASSFWPVLGKGQVTGELFF. This chain connects TRBV12-3 or TRBV12-4 to TRBJ2-2; the D call of TRBD1 rests on TCRdb alone, since no DNA is present to check it. CDR3 length: 20 residues.

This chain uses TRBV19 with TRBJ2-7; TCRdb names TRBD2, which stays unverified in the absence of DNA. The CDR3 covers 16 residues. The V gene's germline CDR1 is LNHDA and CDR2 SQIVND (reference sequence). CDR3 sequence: CASSTGTSGGPYEQYF.

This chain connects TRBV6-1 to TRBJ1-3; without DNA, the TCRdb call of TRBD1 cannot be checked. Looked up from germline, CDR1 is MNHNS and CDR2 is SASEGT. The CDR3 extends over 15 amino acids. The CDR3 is CASQTDRFSGNTIYF.

The CDR3 spells CASSISSYNEQFF. This chain joins TRBV19 and TRBJ2-1. The CDR3 is 13 amino acids. Germline values: CDR1 LNHDA, CDR2 SQIVND (reference sequence).

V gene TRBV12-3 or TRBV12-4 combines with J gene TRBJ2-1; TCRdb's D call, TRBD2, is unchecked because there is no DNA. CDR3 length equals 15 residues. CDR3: CASSFRRGGDNEQFF.

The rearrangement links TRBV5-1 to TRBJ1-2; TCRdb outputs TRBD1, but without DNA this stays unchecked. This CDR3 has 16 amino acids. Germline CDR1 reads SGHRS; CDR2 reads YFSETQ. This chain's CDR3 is CASSLDVAGQGDGYTF.

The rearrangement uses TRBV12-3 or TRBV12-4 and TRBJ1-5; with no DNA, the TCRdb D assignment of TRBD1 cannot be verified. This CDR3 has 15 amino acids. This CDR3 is CASSFFEGGNQPQHF.

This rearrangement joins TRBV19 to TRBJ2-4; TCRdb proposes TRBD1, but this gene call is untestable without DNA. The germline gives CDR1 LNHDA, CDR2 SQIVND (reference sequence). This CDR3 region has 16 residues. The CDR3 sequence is CASSLGQFFSKNIQYF.

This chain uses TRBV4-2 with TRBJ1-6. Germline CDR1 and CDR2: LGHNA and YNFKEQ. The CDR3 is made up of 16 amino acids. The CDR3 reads CASSQERWLRNSPLHF.

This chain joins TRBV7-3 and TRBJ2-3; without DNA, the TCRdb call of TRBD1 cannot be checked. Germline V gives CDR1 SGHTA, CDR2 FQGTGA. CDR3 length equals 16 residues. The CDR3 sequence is CASSLWGAQGTDTQYF. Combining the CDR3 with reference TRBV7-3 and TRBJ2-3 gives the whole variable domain GAGVSQTPSNKVTEKGKYVELRCDPISGHTALYWYRQSLGQGPEFLIYFQGTGAADDSGLPNDRFFAVRPEGSVSTLKIQRTERGDSAVYLCASSLWGAQGTDTQYFGPGTRLTVL.

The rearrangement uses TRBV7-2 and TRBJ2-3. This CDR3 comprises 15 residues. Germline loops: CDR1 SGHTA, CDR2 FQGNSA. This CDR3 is CASSRGSRRTDTQYF.

The CDR3 is CASTPSNRNQPQHF. V is TRBV7-2 and J is TRBJ1-5. Germline CDR1 is SGHTA and CDR2 is FQGNSA. The CDR3 loop spans 14 amino acids.

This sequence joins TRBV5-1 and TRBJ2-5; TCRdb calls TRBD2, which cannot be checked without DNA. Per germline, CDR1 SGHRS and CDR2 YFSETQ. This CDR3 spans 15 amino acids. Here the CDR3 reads CASSILGTKQETQYF.

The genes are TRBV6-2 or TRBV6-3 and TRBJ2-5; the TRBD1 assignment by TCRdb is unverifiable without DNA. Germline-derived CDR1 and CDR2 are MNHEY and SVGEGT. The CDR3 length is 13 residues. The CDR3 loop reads CASSPGTRQTQYF.

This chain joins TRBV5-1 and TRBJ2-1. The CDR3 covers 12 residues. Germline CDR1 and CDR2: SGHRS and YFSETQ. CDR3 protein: CASRPEYNEQFF.

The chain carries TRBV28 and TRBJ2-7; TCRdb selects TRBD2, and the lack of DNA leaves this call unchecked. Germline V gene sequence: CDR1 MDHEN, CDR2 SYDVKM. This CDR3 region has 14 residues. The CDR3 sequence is CASSLEGPTYEQYF.

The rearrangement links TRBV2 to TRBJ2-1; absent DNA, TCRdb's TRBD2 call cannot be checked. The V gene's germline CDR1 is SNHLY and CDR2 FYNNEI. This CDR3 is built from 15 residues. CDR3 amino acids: CASKLAGGKYNEQFF.

CDR3 residues: CSADLVGAEQYF. The J gene is TRBJ2-7, the V gene TRBV29-1; TCRdb's assignment of TRBD1 cannot be checked, as there is no DNA. The germline V gene encodes CDR1 SQVTM and CDR2 ANQGSEA. The CDR3 covers 12 residues.